There are a few counts of the clone carrying this TCR beta chain. The target antigen is unknown. A J-beta primer mix and a sample-barcoded 5' primer were used in a second PCR of roughly 6 to 11 cycles. Each CDR3 protein is one row after TCRdb ran MiXCR on the 5' RACE reads. The top ten clones hold under 20% of a sample with 500,000 to 600,000 distinct CDR3 sequences, approximately 30% of them seen once. The germline V gene has CDR1 LGHDT and CDR2 YNNKEL (reference sequence). This CDR3 spans 14 amino acids. This entry belongs to a study of blood T cells in healthy people across ages. On the study more broadly: Template-switching capture recovered about one barcoded beta molecule per two T cells. Whole-study findings and limits: The unsorted PBMCs prevented any conclusive comparison of naive versus antigen-experienced cells.

The amount of total RNA extracted per sample was at least 5.5 micrograms. The TCR comes from a woman aged 70 to 79 in good health. Specimen: blood. The chain couples TRBV3-1 to TRBJ2-5, with D possibly called TRBD1 or TRBD2 (6 bases each). The DNA matches TRBJ2-1 better at its end, which makes the J call doubtful. The DNA of the CDR3 is TGTGCCAGCAGCGCATACGGGGGCCCCAATGAGCAGTTCTTC. Protein product: CASSAYGGPNEQFF.